The next 6 T cell receptor beta chains were all read from a single sample in a study of memory CD4+ T cells and cytomegalovirus serostatus. Method: immunoSEQ multiplex PCR; TCRdb's copy keeps in-frame clones and lacks some. The sample has tens of thousands of clones, around 76% seen once; the top ten hold over 0.55%. Single viable CD3+CD4+CD8-CD45RO+ cells were sorted as the memory CD4+ T cells. The specimen sequenced was memory CD4+ T cells from blood. Every receptor here comes from an adult in good health and CMV-seronegative. Some clones in this sample may be carry-over from other donors' samples.

The chain uses TRBV6-6 and TRBJ1-2; 7 bases agree with TRBD1. CDR1 and CDR2 from the germline V gene are MNHNY and SVGAGI (reference sequence). CDR3 length equals 13 residues. After removal of 7 bases from V and 8 bases from J, the junction contained 10 bases not matched to a gene. The DNA of the CDR3 is TGTGCCAGCACCATAACAGGGGTTGACGGCTACACCTTC. Translating it yields CASTITGVDGYTF.

This chain links TRBV4-1 with TRBJ1-5; D is unresolved. Between the trimmed V and J ends, which lost 4 bases and 0 bases, there was a span of 19 bases. This CDR3 is built from 18 residues. CDR1 is MGHRA and CDR2 is YSYEKL in the germline V gene. The CDR3 sequence: CASSPVPQVHYSNQPQHF. The CDR3 region has the DNA TGCGCCAGCAGCCCGGTTCCCCAGGTCCATTATAGCAATCAGCCCCAGCATTTT.

This clone was seen only a few times. This chain links TRBV30 with TRBJ1-5; unclear D gene. This CDR3 comprises 13 residues. Per the germline V gene, CDR1 is GTSNPN and CDR2 is SVGIG (reference sequence). V lost 2 bases to trimming and J lost 3 bases, with 8 bases between them. The CDR3 sequence: CAWSLDLNQPQHF. Here the CDR3 DNA reads TGTGCCTGGAGTCTAGACCTCAATCAGCCCCAGCATTTT.

This chain's CDR3 is CASSLGLGQGSTEAFF. In nucleotides, the CDR3 is TGTGCCAGCAGCTTGGGGTTGGGACAGGGGAGCACTGAAGCTTTCTTT. The J gene is TRBJ1-1, the V gene TRBV5-4, with 10 nucleotides matching TRBD1. CDR1 is SGHNT and CDR2 is YYREEE in the germline V gene (reference sequence). J lost 4 bases, V lost 0 bases, and 6 bases had no gene match. CDR3 length equals 16 residues.

V and J are TRBV21-1 and TRBJ1-2. TRBV21-1 is a documented pseudogene. The CDR3 contains 13 residues. The CDR3, as DNA: TGTGCCAGCAGCAAAGGGGGGGGTAATGGCTACACCTTC. Translation gives CASSKGGGNGYTF.

This chain connects TRBV7-2 to TRBJ2-7; 8 bases map to TRBD1. The germline gives CDR1 SGHTA, CDR2 FQGNSA. This CDR3 contains 14 residues. The trim removed 5 bases at V and 2 bases at J, leaving 5 bases unmatched. The DNA for the CDR3 is TGTGCCAGCAGCCCCACGACAGGGGCCTACGAGCAGTACTTC. Translation: CASSPTTGAYEQYF.